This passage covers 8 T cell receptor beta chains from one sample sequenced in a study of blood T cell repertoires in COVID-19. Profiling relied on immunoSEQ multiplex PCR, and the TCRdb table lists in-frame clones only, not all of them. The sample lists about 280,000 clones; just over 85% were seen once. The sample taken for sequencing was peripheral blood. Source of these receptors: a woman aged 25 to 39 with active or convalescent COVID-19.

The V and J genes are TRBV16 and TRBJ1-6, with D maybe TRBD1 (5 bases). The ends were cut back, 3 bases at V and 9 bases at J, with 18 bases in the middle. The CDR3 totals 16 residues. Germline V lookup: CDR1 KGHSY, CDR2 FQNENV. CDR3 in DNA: TGTGCCAGCAGCCAGTCACTGACGGGGGAGGGTTCACCCCTCCACTTT. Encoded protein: CASSQSLTGEGSPLHF.

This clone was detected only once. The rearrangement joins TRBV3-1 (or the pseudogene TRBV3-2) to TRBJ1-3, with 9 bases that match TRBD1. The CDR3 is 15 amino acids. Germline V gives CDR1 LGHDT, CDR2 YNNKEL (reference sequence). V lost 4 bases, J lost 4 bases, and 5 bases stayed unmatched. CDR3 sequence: CASSPRTGVGNTIYF. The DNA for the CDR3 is TGTGCCAGCAGCCCGAGGACAGGGGTAGGAAACACCATATATTTT.

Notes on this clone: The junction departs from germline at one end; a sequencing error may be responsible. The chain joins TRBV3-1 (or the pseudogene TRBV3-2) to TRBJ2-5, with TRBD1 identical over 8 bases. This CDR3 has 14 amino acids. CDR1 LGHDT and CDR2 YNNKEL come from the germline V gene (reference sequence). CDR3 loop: CASSRTSGTGNSHF. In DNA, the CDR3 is TGTGCCAGCAGCCGCACCTCCGGGACAGGCAATTCCCACTTC.

The CDR3 here is CASSFEEFEQYF. The CDR3 DNA is TGTGCCAGCAGCTTTGAGGAATTCGAGCAGTACTTC. The J gene is TRBJ2-7, the V gene TRBV7-8, with D hard to call. The CDR3 length is 12 residues. V was clipped by 3 bases and J by 6 bases, with 9 bases between them. The germline gives CDR1 SGHVS, CDR2 FQNEAQ.

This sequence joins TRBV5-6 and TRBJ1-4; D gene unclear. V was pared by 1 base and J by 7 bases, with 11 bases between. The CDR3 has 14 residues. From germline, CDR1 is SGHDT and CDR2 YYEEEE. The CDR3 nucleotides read TGTGCCAGCAGCTTGAGAGGCGTAGCTGAAAAACTGTTTTTT. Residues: CASSLRGVAEKLFF.

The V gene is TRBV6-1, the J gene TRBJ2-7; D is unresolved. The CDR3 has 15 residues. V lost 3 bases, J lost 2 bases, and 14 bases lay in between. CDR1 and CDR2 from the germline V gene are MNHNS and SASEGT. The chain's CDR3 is CASSEAFFPTYEQYF. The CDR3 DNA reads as TGTGCCAGCAGTGAGGCTTTCTTCCCCACCTACGAGCAGTACTTC.

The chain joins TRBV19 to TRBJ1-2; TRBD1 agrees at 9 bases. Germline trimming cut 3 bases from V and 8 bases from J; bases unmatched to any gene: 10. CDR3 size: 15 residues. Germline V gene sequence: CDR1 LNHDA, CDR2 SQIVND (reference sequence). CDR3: CASSILGTGHDGYTF. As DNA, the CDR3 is TGTGCCAGTAGTATCCTTGGGACAGGGCATGACGGCTACACCTTC.

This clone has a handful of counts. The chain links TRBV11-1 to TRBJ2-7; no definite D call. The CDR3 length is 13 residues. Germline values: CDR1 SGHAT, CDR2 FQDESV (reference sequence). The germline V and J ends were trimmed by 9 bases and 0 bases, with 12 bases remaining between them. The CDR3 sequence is CASPKTYSYEQYF. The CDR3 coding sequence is TGTGCCAGTCCAAAGACATACTCCTACGAGCAGTACTTC.